The 13 T cell receptor beta chains below all came from one sample that was sequenced in a study of T cells in women clearing cervical HPV infection. Produced via immunoSEQ multiplex PCR; TCRdb's table is partial and in-frame only. This table lists tens of thousands of clones. Material: blood buffy coat. These receptors all come from a woman between 18 and 70 years old with a cervical HPV16 infection that either progressed to CIN3+ or cleared (not recorded which).

On this clone: The CDR3 goes on 3 residues after the read ends, and that part is filled in from the germline J gene. V and J are TRBV7-9 and TRBJ1-4; 11 bases align to TRBD1. The germline V gene encodes CDR1 SEHNR and CDR2 FQNEAQ (reference sequence). V shed 6 bases, J shed 8 bases, and the junction held 8 bases outside the gene matches. The CDR3 contains 15 residues. The CDR3 loop is CASRSDRGLGEKLFF. The part of the CDR3 DNA that was read is TGTGCCAGCAGATCGGACAGGGGGCTGGGGGAAAAA.

The CDR3 sequence: CAWSETGEYGYTF. CDR3 DNA (partial): TGTGCCTGGAGTGAGACAGGGGAATATGGC. This chain uses TRBV30 with TRBJ1-2; 8 nucleotides align to TRBD1. The read stops 3 residues short of the end of the CDR3; the missing end is completed from the germline J gene. Germline values: CDR1 GTSNPN, CDR2 SVGIG (reference sequence). Losses at the gene ends were 1 base for V and 5 bases for J; bases not matched to a gene: 3. The CDR3 runs 13 residues.

As concerns this clone: The observed sequence ends 3 residues before the CDR3 terminus, with the missing tail filled in from the germline J gene. The chain carries TRBV15 and TRBJ1-4, with D tentatively TRBD1 (5 bases). The CDR3 contains 15 residues. Trimming removed 4 bases from V and 7 bases from J, with 16 bases in between. Germline assignment: CDR1 LNHNV and CDR2 YYDKDF (reference sequence). The CDR3 loop reads CATSKEGRVGEKLFF. The CDR3 DNA, read in part, is TGTGCCACCAGCAAAGAGGGCAGGGTGGGTGAAAAA.

A remark on this clone: The CDR3 end lies 3 residues beyond the end of the read and is filled in from the germline J gene. The chain combines TRBV30 with TRBJ1-1; TRBD1 might be the D (5 bases). From germline, CDR1 is GTSNPN and CDR2 SVGIG (reference sequence). V was trimmed by 2 bases and J by 1 base, leaving 11 bases between them. CDR3 length: 14 residues. The covered CDR3 bases are TGTGCCTGGAGTCCGGGACTTAAGAACACTGAA. Residues: CAWSPGLKNTE. The whole CDR3 region reads CAWSPGLKNTEAFF.

Worth noting for this clone: The sequence runs out 3 residues before the end of the CDR3; the remainder is reconstructed from the germline J gene. The chain carries TRBV24-1 and TRBJ2-1; 12 nucleotides match TRBD2. The CDR3 has 17 residues. CDR1 is KGHDR, CDR2 SFDVKD, per germline. J lost 3 bases, V lost 4 bases, and 6 bases had no gene match. The covered CDR3 bases are TGTGCCACCAGTGACCCCGGACTAGCGGGATACTACAATGAG. It yields the protein CATSDPGLAGYYNE. The whole CDR3 reads CATSDPGLAGYYNEQFF.

Note on this clone: Read sequence stops 3 residues before the CDR3 end, and the germline J gene provides the missing end. The rearrangement joins TRBV7-3 to TRBJ2-1; TRBD2 is a possible D gene (5 bases). This CDR3 spans 13 amino acids. Germline V gene lookup returns CDR1 SGHTA and CDR2 FQGTGA. Trimming stripped 6 bases from V and 7 bases from J, with 13 bases between. The CDR3 sequence is CASSLRGVNEQFF. The DNA read from the CDR3 is TGTGCCAGCAGTCTTCGGGGAGTGAATGAG. Complete variable domain (other parts from reference TRBV7-3 and TRBJ2-1): GAGVSQTPSNKVTEKGKYVELRCDPISGHTALYWYRQSLGQGPEFLIYFQGTGAADDSGLPNDRFFAVRPEGSVSTLKIQRTERGDSAVYLCASSLRGVNEQFFGPGTRLTVL.

Comment on this clone: Read coverage stops 3 residues before the CDR3 terminus; the germline J gene supplies the remainder. The V and J genes are TRBV2 and TRBJ2-3; TRBD1 might be the D (6 bases). Germline CDR1 reads SNHLY; CDR2 reads FYNNEI. This CDR3 is built from 14 residues. CDR3 DNA (partial): TGTGCCACCGCAGGGGCGTATAGCAATCAGCCG. The encoded protein is CATAGAYSNQP. The whole CDR3 sequence is CATAGAYSNQPQYF.

To note about this clone: The read gets to within 3 residues of the CDR3 end, and the germline J gene fills in the rest. This chain links TRBV18 with TRBJ2-2; D is perhaps TRBD1 (6 bases). CDR3 length equals 17 residues. Germline CDR1 and CDR2: KGHSH and LQKENI. The DNA read from the CDR3 is TGTGCCAGCTCACTTATCCGGATAGGGACAACTAATGAAAAG. It translates to CASSLIRIGTTNEK. The whole CDR3 protein reads CASSLIRIGTTNEKLFF.

Notes on this clone: The missing CDR3 end, 3 residues past where the read stops, is filled in from the germline J gene. J is TRBJ2-3 and V is TRBV5-1; no clear D gene. Germline V gives CDR1 SGHRS, CDR2 YFSETQ. This CDR3 is built from 14 residues. This CDR3 is CASSLRYSNQPQYF. CDR3 bases read: TGCGCCAGCAGCTTGAGATATAGCAATCAGCCG.

As concerns this clone: The read gets to within 3 residues of the CDR3 end, and the germline J gene fills in the rest. This sequence joins TRBV9 and TRBJ2-7, with 9 positions matching TRBD2. CDR1 SGDLS and CDR2 YYNGEE come from the germline V gene. V was pared by 3 bases and J by 5 bases, with 9 bases of the junction left unmatched. CDR3 length equals 15 residues. The CDR3 spells CASSADSGSLNEQYF. CDR3 DNA (partial): TGTGCCAGCAGCGCGGATAGCGGGAGCCTCAACGAG.

Of note for this clone: The read gets to within 3 residues of the CDR3 end, and the germline J gene fills in the rest. Other DNA sequences in the same sample also yield this CDR3. V usage is TRBV19 and J usage is TRBJ1-3; 7 bases are shared with TRBD1. J was trimmed by 4 bases and V by 5 bases; bases with no gene match: 5. The CDR3 spans 14 residues. Germline V CDR1 and CDR2: LNHDA, SQIVND (reference sequence). CDR3 region: CASSPTGPGNTIYF. The CDR3 DNA, read in part, is TGTGCCAGTAGTCCGACAGGGCCAGGAAACACC.

Worth noting for this clone: The CDR3 goes on 3 residues after the read ends, and that part is filled in from the germline J gene. The rearrangement joins TRBV20-1 to TRBJ1-2; 7 bases line up with TRBD1. The CDR3 is 12 residues long. J gave up 7 bases and V 5 bases, and 7 bases lay outside the gene matches. Germline V gene lookup returns CDR1 DFQATT and CDR2 SNEGSKA (reference sequence). The CDR3 sequence: CSAFDREVGYTF. Partial CDR3 DNA: TGCAGTGCTTTCGACAGGGAGGTTGGC.

A remark on this clone: The observed sequence ends 3 residues before the CDR3 terminus, with the missing tail filled in from the germline J gene. The chain uses TRBV19 and TRBJ1-1; tentative D call: TRBD1 (6 bases). Germline lookup yields CDR1 LNHDA and CDR2 SQIVND (reference sequence). This CDR3 spans 13 amino acids. V gave up 3 bases and J gave up 3 bases, with 8 bases separating them. The CDR3 region is CASSINRDTEAFF. CDR3 DNA, as far as it was read: TGTGCCAGTAGTATCAACAGGGACACTGAA.